Below, 6 T cell receptor beta chains from the same sample are listed, as sequenced in a study of T cell responses to AZD1222 COVID-19 vaccine. Sequenced by immunoSEQ multiplex PCR; TCRdb stores in-frame clones only, minus some. The data show 80,000 to 90,000 clones, around nine tenths seen once. Sequenced material: peripheral blood, taken 28 days after the second AZD1222 dose. These receptors all stem from an adult who received the AZD1222 COVID-19 vaccine.

The chain combines TRBV13 with TRBJ2-6; D gene unclear. Germline CDR1 PRHDT, CDR2 FYEKMQ (reference sequence). The CDR3 has 13 residues. The germline V and J ends were trimmed by 3 bases and 4 bases, with 4 bases remaining between them. The CDR3 coding sequence is TGTGCCAGCAGCTTTTCCGGGGCCAACGTCCTGACTTTC. Protein: CASSFSGANVLTF.

The chain combines TRBV5-1 with TRBJ2-2; tentatively, D is TRBD1 (5 bases). Deletions cut 1 base from V and 5 bases from J, with 12 bases between. There are 15 residues in the CDR3. Germline assignment: CDR1 SGHRS and CDR2 YFSETQ. The chain's CDR3 is CASSLSTGSTGELFF. As DNA, the CDR3 is TGCGCCAGCAGCTTGTCAACAGGTTCGACCGGGGAGCTGTTTTTT.

This clone was counted a single time. The gene calls are TRBV7-6 and TRBJ2-5, with 8 bases that match TRBD2. CDR1 and CDR2 (germline): SGHVS, FNYEAQ. The CDR3 is 16 residues long. V lost 0 bases and J lost 5; bases outside the gene matches: 8. The CDR3 here is CASSLARRSGGETQYF. As DNA, the CDR3 is TGTGCCAGCAGCTTAGCGAGAAGAAGCGGGGGTGAGACCCAGTACTTC.

This chain uses TRBV5-8 with TRBJ2-1; 10 nucleotides agree with TRBD1. The CDR3 is 14 amino acids. Germline V gene lookup returns CDR1 SGHTS and CDR2 YDEGEE. With V trimmed by 7 bases and J by 5 bases, 6 bases remained unmatched. CDR3 nucleotides: TGTGCCAGCGGTACCGGGACAGGGGACAATGAGCAGTTCTTC. It specifies CASGTGTGDNEQFF.

J is TRBJ2-2 and V is TRBV19; D is unresolved. This CDR3 is 16 amino acids long. The germline gives CDR1 LNHDA, CDR2 SQIVND (reference sequence). Deletions cut 7 bases from V and 5 bases from J, with 20 bases between. CDR3 protein: CASTPPHSRATGELFF. Here the CDR3 DNA reads TGTGCCAGTACCCCTCCCCACTCTCGGGCGACCGGGGAGCTGTTTTTT.

The chain has TRBV11-3 and TRBJ1-3; no definite D call. Germline values: CDR1 SGHNT, CDR2 YENEEA. Trimming took off 3 bases at V and 0 bases at J, with 6 bases between the two ends. The CDR3 is 14 amino acids. The CDR3: CASSLTSSGNTIYF. In DNA, the CDR3 is TGTGCCAGCAGCTTGACGAGCTCTGGAAACACCATATATTTT.